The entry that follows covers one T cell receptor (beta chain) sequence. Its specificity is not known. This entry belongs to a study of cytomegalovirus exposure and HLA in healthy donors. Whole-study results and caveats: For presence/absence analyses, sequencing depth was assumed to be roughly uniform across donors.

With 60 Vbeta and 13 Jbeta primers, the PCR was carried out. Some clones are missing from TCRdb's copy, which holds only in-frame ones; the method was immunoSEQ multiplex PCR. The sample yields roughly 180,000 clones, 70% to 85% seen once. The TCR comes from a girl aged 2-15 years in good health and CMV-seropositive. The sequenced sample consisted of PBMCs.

In nucleotides, the CDR3 is TGTGCCTGGAGTAGAGACACTGAAGCTTTCTTT. It is translated as CAWSRDTEAFF. This chain joins TRBV30 and TRBJ1-1, with unresolved D. Trimming stripped 2 bases from V and 3 bases from J, with 4 bases between. The CDR3 runs to 11 residues. Germline V gene sequence: CDR1 GTSNPN, CDR2 SVGIG (reference sequence).